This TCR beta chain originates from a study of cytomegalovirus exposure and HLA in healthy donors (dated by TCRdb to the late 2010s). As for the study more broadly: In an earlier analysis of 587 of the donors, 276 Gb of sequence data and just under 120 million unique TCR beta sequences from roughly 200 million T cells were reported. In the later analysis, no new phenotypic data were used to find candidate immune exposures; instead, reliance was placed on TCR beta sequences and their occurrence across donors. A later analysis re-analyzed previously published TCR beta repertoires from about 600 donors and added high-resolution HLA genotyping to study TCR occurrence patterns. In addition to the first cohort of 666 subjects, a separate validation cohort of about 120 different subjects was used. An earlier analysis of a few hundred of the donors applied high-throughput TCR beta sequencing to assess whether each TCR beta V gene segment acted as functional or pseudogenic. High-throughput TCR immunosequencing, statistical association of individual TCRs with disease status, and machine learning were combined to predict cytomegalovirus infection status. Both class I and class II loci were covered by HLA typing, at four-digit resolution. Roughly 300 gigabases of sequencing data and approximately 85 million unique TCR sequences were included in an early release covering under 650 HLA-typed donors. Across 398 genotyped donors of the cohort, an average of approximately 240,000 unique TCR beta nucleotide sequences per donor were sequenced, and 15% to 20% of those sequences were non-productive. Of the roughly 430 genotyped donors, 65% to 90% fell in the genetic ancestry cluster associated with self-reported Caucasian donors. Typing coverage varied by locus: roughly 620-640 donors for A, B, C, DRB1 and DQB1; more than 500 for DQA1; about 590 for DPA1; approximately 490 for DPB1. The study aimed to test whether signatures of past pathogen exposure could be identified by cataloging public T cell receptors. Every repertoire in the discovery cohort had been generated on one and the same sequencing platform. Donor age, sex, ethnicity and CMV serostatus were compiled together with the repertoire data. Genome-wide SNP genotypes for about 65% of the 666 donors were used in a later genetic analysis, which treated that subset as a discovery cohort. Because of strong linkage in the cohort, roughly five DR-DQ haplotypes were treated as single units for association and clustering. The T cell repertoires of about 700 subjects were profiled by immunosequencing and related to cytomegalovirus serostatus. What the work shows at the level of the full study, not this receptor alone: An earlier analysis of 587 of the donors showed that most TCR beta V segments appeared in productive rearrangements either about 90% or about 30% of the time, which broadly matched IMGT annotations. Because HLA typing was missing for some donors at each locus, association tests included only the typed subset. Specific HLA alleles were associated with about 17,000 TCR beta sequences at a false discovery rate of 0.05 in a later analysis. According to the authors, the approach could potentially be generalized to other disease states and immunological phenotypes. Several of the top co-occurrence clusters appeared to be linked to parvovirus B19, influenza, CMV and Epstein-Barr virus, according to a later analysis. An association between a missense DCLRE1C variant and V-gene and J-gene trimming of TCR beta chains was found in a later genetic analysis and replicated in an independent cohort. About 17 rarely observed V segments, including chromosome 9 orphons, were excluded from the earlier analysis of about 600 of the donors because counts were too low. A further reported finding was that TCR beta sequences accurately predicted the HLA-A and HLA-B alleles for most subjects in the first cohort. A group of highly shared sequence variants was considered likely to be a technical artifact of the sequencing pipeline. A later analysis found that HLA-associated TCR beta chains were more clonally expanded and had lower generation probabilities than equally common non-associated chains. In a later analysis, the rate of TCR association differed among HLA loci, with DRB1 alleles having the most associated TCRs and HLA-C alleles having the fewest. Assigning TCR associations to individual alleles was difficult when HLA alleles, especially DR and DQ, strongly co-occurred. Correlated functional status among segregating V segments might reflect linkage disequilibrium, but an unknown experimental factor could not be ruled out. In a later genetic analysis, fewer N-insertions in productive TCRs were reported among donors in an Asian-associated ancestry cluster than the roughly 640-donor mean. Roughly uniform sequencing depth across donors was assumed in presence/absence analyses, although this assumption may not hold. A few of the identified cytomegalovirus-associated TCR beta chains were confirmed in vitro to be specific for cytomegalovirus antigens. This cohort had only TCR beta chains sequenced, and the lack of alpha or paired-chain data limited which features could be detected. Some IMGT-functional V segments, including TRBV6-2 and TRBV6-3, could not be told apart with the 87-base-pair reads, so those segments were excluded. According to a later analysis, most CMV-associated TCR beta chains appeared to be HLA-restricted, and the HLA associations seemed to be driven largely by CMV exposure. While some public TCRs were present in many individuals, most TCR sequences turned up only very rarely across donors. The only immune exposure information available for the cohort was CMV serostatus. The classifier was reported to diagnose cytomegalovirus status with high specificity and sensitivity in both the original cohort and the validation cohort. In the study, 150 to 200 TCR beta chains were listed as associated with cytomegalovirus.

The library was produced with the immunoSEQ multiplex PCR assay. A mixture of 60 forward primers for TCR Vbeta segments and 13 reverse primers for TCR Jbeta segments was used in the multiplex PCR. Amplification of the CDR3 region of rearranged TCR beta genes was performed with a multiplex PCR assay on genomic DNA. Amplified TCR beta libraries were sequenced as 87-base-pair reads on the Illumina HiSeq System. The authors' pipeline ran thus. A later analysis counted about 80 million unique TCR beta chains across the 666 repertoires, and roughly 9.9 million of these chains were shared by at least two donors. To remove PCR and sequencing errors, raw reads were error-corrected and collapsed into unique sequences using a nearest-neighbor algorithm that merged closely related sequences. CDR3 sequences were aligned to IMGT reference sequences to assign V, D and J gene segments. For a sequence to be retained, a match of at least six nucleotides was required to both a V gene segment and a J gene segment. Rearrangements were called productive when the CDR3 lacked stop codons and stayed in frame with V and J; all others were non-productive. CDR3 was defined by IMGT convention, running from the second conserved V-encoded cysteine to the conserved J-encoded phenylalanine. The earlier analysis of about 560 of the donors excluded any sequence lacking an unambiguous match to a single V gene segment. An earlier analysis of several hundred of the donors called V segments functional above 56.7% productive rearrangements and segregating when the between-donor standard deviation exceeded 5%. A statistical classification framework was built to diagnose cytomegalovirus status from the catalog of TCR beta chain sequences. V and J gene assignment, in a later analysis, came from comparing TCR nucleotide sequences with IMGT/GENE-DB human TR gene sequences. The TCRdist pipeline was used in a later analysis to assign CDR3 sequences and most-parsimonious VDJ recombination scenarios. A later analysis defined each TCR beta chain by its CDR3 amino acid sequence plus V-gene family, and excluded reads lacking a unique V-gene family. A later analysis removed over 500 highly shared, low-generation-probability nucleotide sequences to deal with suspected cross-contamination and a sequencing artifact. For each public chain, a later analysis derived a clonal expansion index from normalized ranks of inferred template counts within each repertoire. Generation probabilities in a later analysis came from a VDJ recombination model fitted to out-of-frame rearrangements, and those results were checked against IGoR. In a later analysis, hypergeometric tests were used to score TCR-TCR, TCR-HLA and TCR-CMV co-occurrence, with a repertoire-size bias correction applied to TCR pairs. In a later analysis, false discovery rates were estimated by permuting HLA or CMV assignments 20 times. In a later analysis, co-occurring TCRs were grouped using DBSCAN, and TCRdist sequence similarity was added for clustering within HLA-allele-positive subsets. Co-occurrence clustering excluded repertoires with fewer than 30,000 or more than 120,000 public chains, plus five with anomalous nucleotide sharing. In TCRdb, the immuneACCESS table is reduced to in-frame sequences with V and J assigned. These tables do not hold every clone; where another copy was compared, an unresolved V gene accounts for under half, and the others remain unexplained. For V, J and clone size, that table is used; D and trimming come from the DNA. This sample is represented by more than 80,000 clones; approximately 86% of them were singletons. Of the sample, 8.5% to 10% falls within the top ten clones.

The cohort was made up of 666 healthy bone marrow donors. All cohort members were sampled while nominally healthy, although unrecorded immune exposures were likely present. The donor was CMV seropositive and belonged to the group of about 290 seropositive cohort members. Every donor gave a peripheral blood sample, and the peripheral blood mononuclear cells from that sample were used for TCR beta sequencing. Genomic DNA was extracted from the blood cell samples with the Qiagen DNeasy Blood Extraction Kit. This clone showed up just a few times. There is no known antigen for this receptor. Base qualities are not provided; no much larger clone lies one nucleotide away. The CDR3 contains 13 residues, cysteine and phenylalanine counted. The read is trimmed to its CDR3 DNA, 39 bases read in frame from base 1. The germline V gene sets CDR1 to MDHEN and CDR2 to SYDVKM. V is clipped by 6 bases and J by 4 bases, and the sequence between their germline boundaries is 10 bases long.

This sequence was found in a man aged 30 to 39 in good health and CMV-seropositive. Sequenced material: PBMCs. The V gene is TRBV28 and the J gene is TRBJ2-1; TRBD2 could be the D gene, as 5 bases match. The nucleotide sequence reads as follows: TGTGCCAGCAGCCACCGGGGATACAATGAGCAGTTCTTC. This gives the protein CASSHRGYNEQFF.